This entry lists 28 T cell receptor beta chains sequenced from one sample in a study of CD8+CD57+ T cells in acquired aplastic anemia. According to the study, genomic DNA was the template for TCR beta VDJ and CDR3 profiling. TCRdb reprocessed the reads with MiXCR, giving one entry per CDR3 protein. The table shows tens of thousands of distinct CDR3 sequences, with around 44% occurring only once. The sample was sorted CD4+, CD8+, or CD8+CD57+ T cells (not recorded which) from PBMCs. These receptors all come from a human donor in good health, serving as a control.

This chain links TRBV24-1 with TRBJ1-1, with D perhaps matching TRBD1 (6 bases). The germline V and J ends were trimmed by 3 bases and 5 bases, with 15 bases remaining between them. The CDR3 is 15 amino acids. From germline, CDR1 is KGHDR and CDR2 SFDVKD. For the CDR3, the DNA is TGTGCCACCAGTGATCACTCAGGGGAAGGGACTGAAGCTTTCTTT. The encoded protein is CATSDHSGEGTEAFF.

V is TRBV9 and J is TRBJ1-6; D not certain. CDR1 and CDR2 (germline): SGDLS, YYNGEE. Deletions cut 0 bases from V and 9 bases from J, with 13 bases between. The CDR3 extends over 15 amino acids. CDR3 sequence: CASSVALGTASPLHF. CDR3 in DNA: TGTGCCAGCAGCGTAGCTCTGGGAACGGCTTCACCCCTCCACTTT.

This rearrangement joins TRBV10-2 to TRBJ2-3, with 7 bases matching TRBD2. Germline CDR1 WSHSY, CDR2 SAAADI. V was pared by 3 bases and J by 1 base, with 1 base of the junction left unmatched. CDR3 length: 14 residues. The chain's CDR3 is CASSDTSGTDTQYF. CDR3 nucleotides: TGCGCCAGCAGTGACACTAGCGGCACAGATACGCAGTATTTT.

This clonotype came up many times. The rearrangement links TRBV7-2 to TRBJ2-3, with D tentatively TRBD1 (5 bases). V lost 1 base, J lost 3 bases, and 14 bases lay in between. The germline CDR1 and CDR2 sequences are SGHTA and FQGNSA. This CDR3 spans 16 amino acids. CDR3 sequence reads: CASSLGPGLTTDTQYF. The CDR3 DNA reads TGTGCCAGCAGCTTAGGGCCAGGGTTGACGACAGATACGCAGTATTTT.

A remark on this clonotype: No conserved phenylalanine or tryptophan ends this CDR3, so it is likely a read error. No DNA is shown, since the ends of the CDR3 on it are uncertain; the CDR3 is the one TCRdb lists. The rearrangement joins TRBV24-1 to TRBJ1-6. The CDR3 length is 8 residues, termini included. Per the germline V gene, CDR1 is KGHDR and CDR2 is SFDVKD. The CDR3 reads CATSDLTA.

This clonotype showed up just once. The chain combines TRBV10-2 with TRBJ2-7, with 12 bases lining up with TRBD2. Germline loops: CDR1 WSHSY, CDR2 SAAADI. The CDR3 covers 16 residues. The J segment lost 6 bases and the V segment lost 2 bases, leaving 8 bases of the junction unmatched. CDR3 in DNA: TGCGCCAGCAGTGAGCCCAAACAACTAGCGGGGGGCGAGCAGTACTTC. This sequence encodes CASSEPKQLAGGEQYF.

On this clonotype itself: It is likely a read error, because the conserved phenylalanine at the end of the CDR3 is missing. No DNA is shown, since the ends of the CDR3 on it are uncertain; the CDR3 is the one TCRdb lists. The V gene is TRBV10-3, the J gene TRBJ2-5; the table's D gene call, TRBD1, was not cross checked with the DNA. CDR1 is ENHRY, CDR2 SYGVKD, per germline. The CDR3 has 14 amino acids, counting both end residues. The CDR3 sequence is CAISSDRGQETQCL.

This clonotype was detected ten times or more. This chain connects TRBV6-6 to TRBJ2-5, with D unclear. Germline assignment: CDR1 MNHNY and CDR2 SVGAGI (reference sequence). The CDR3 is 12 residues long. The ends were cut back, 0 bases at V and 5 bases at J, with 4 bases in the middle. CDR3 in DNA: TGTGCCAGCAGTTACTCGAGGGAGACCCAGTACTTC. It codes for CASSYSRETQYF.

This clonotype was seen at least ten times. This rearrangement joins TRBV15 to TRBJ1-2; possibly TRBD1 for D (6 bases). With 5 bases removed from V and 8 bases from J, the gap between germline ends came to 18 bases. Germline V gives CDR1 LNHNV, CDR2 YYDKDF (reference sequence). The CDR3 contains 14 residues. The CDR3 is CATSGRQAYLGYTF. DNA of the CDR3: TGTGCCACCAGCGGGCGACAGGCCTATTTGGGCTACACCTTC.

This clonotype was counted a single time. CDR3 in amino acids: CASRKTGVQETQYF. Written as DNA, the CDR3 is TGTGCCAGTAGGAAAACAGGGGTCCAAGAGACCCAGTACTTC. V is TRBV19 and J is TRBJ2-5; TRBD1 aligns across 7 bases. CDR1 is LNHDA, CDR2 SQIVND, per germline (reference sequence). After removal of 6 bases from V and 1 base from J, the junction contained 5 bases not matched to a gene. CDR3 length: 14 amino acids.

This chain joins TRBV10-1 and TRBJ2-7; possibly TRBD2 for D (5 bases). This CDR3 region has 12 residues. V lost 2 bases, J lost 7 bases, and 9 bases lay in between. CDR1 and CDR2 (germline): WNHNN, SYGVQD (reference sequence). In nucleotides, the CDR3 is TGCGCCAGCAGTGAGCCCAGAGGGGAGCAGTACTTC. It translates to CASSEPRGEQYF.

The chain is built from TRBV24-1 and TRBJ2-1; 12 nucleotides align to TRBD2. There are 16 residues in the CDR3. J was trimmed by 10 bases and V by 2 bases; bases with no gene match: 8. Germline V lookup: CDR1 KGHDR, CDR2 SFDVKD. The CDR3 region has the DNA TGTGCCACCAGTGATTCTATGACTAGCGGGGGTGGGGAGCAGTTCTTC. Translated: CATSDSMTSGGGEQFF.

This clonotype was counted between two and nine times. The J gene is TRBJ2-1, the V gene TRBV3-1, with TRBD2 matching over 12 bases. Trimming removed 5 bases from V and 0 bases from J; junction bases left unmatched: 8. CDR1 is LGHDT and CDR2 is YNNKEL in the germline V gene (reference sequence). This CDR3 is 18 amino acids long. For the CDR3, the DNA is TGTGCCAGCAGCTCCCCGACTAGCGGGAGATCCTCCTACAATGAGCAGTTCTTC. Translated, it gives CASSSPTSGRSSYNEQFF.

This clonotype was seen repeatedly, ten times or more. The gene calls are TRBV20-1 and TRBJ1-2; 8 bases align to TRBD1. Germline lookup yields CDR1 DFQATT and CDR2 SNEGSKA (reference sequence). Trimming at V came to 6 bases and at J to 6 bases, leaving 15 bases not matched to a gene. The CDR3 covers 15 residues. In DNA, the CDR3 is TGCAGTGCCCAAGGGACGGGGACAGGCCTAGATGGCTACACCTTC. Protein: CSAQGTGTGLDGYTF.

The genes are TRBV5-1 and TRBJ2-1; TRBD1 matches 9 bases. From germline, CDR1 is SGHRS and CDR2 YFSETQ. J lost 4 bases, V lost 7 bases, and 6 bases had no gene match. The CDR3 sequence is 14 residues long. CDR3 in amino acids: CASRTGEEYNEQFF. Written as DNA, the CDR3 is TGCGCCAGCCGGACAGGGGAAGAATACAATGAGCAGTTCTTC. Looking up the rest from reference TRBV5-1 and TRBJ2-1 gives the full variable domain: KAGVTQTPRYLIKTRGQQVTLSCSPISGHRSVSWYQQTPGQGLQFLFEYFSETQRNKGNFPGRFSGRQFSNSRSEMNVSTLELGDSALYLCASRTGEEYNEQFFGPGTRLTVL.

CDR3 loop: CATSLLGGGDYGYTF. CDR3 nucleotides: TGTGCCACCAGTTTATTGGGAGGAGGGGACTATGGCTACACCTTC. The rearrangement links TRBV24-1 to TRBJ1-2; D is perhaps TRBD1 (5 bases). Trimming left V 6 bases short and J 3 bases short, with 16 bases between. CDR1 is KGHDR and CDR2 is SFDVKD in the germline V gene. The CDR3 totals 15 residues.

In its sample, this clonotype was seen a few times. The gene calls are TRBV4-2 and TRBJ2-2, with D possibly matching TRBD2 (6 bases). The CDR3 extends over 15 amino acids. In germline, CDR1 is LGHNA, CDR2 YNFKEQ. Trimming removed 1 base from V and 5 bases from J, with 11 bases in between. The CDR3 loop is CASSQVGGGTGELFF. Here the CDR3 DNA reads TGTGCCAGCAGCCAAGTGGGAGGAGGAACCGGGGAGCTGTTTTTT.

This chain connects TRBV24-1 to TRBJ1-2; TRBD1 matches at 11 bases. Germline trimming cut 2 bases from V and 3 bases from J; bases unmatched to any gene: 1. This CDR3 has 15 amino acids. Per the germline V gene, CDR1 is KGHDR and CDR2 is SFDVKD. CDR3 nucleotides: TGTGCCACCAGTGATTCGGGACAGGGGGACTATGGCTACACCTTC. Encoded protein: CATSDSGQGDYGYTF.

This rearrangement joins TRBV10-3 to TRBJ2-7; TRBD1 agrees at 8 bases. The germline V gene encodes CDR1 ENHRY and CDR2 SYGVKD. The CDR3 extends over 15 amino acids. This CDR3 reads CAISEGTGSSHEQYV. In DNA form, the CDR3 reads TGTGCCATCAGTGAAGGGACAGGCAGCTCCCACGAGCAGTACGTC.

This clonotype has a count of ten or more. The chain has TRBV15 and TRBJ2-1, with TRBD2 as a possible D gene (6 bases). Looked up from germline, CDR1 is LNHNV and CDR2 is YYDKDF (reference sequence). The CDR3 runs to 15 residues. The V end was cut by 0 bases, the J end by 2 bases, with 8 bases between. In nucleotides, the CDR3 is TGTGCCACCAGCAGAGAAGGCGGGACCTACAATGAGCAGTTCTTC. Translating it yields CATSREGGTYNEQFF. Complete variable domain (other parts from reference TRBV15 and TRBJ2-1): DAMVIQNPRYQVTQFGKPVTLSCSQTLNHNVMYWYQQKSSQAPKLLFHYYDKDFNNEADTPDNFQSRRPNTSFCFLDIRSPGLGDTAMYLCATSREGGTYNEQFFGPGTRLTVL.

This chain connects TRBV27 to TRBJ2-3; 11 bases map to TRBD2. This CDR3 comprises 16 residues. Trimming took 2 bases from V and 3 from J; bases not matched to a gene: 4. The germline V gene encodes CDR1 MNHEY and CDR2 SMNVEV (reference sequence). The CDR3 bases are TGTGCCAGCAGTTTAACGACTAGCGGGGCGACAGATACGCAGTATTTT. Its translation is CASSLTTSGATDTQYF.

This clonotype was seen many times. The genes are TRBV9 and TRBJ1-6; 8 bases fit TRBD1. The CDR3 sequence is 16 residues long. V dropped 1 base and J dropped 6; count of bases not matched to a gene: 6. Germline V CDR1 and CDR2: SGDLS, YYNGEE. CDR3 protein: CASSVNQGAVNSPLHF. In nucleotides, the CDR3 is TGTGCCAGCAGCGTAAATCAGGGGGCGGTTAATTCACCCCTCCACTTT.

A few counts support this clonotype. The chain recombines TRBV27 with TRBJ1-1, with 7 bases fitting TRBD1. This CDR3 is 17 amino acids long. The ends lost 3 bases at V and 0 bases at J; junction bases unmatched: 10. Germline CDR1 is MNHEY and CDR2 is SMNVEV (reference sequence). The CDR3 nucleotides are TGTGCCAGCAGTTTTATTGGGCAGGGGGACTTGAACACTGAAGCTTTCTTT. It is translated as CASSFIGQGDLNTEAFF.

This clonotype has ten or more counts. The chain is built from TRBV25-1 and TRBJ2-3, with 10 bases aligning to TRBD2. CDR1 MGHDK and CDR2 SYGVNS come from the germline V gene. The CDR3 length is 15 residues. V was pared by 4 bases and J by 5 bases, with 6 bases of the junction left unmatched. In nucleotides, the CDR3 is TGTGCCAGCAGTGCCCTAGCGGGGGAAAGAGATACGCAGTATTTT. It encodes CASSALAGERDTQYF.

The genes are TRBV12-3 or TRBV12-4 and TRBJ2-5; no clear D gene. Between the trimmed V and J ends, which lost 3 bases and 0 bases, there was a span of 8 bases. This CDR3 is 14 amino acids long. CDR3 sequence reads: CASSLYSNQETQYF. CDR3 sequence (DNA): TGTGCCAGCAGTTTGTACTCCAACCAAGAGACCCAGTACTTC.

As for this clonotype: The junction departs from the called germline gene at one end, perhaps through a read error. The J gene is TRBJ2-3, the V gene TRBV5-8, with D unresolved. This CDR3 comprises 11 residues. Germline values: CDR1 SGHTS, CDR2 YDEGEE. CDR3 residues: CVSSLGDTQYF. In nucleotides, the CDR3 is TGTGTCAGCAGCTTGGGTGATACGCAGTATTTT.

With respect to this clonotype: The junction departs from germline at one end; a sequencing error may be responsible. This chain links TRBV7-2 with TRBJ2-5, with D possibly TRBD2 on 5 matching bases. The CDR3 is 15 residues long. Germline V CDR1 and CDR2: SGHTA, FQGNSA. The CDR3 nucleotides are TGTGCCAGCAGCTTCTCCGGGGTTGGAGTAGAGGCCCAGTACTTC. This translates into CASSFSGVGVEAQYF. Looking up the rest from reference TRBV7-2 and TRBJ2-5 gives the full variable domain: GAGVSQSPSNKVTEKGKDVELRCDPISGHTALYWYRQSLGQGLEFLIYFQGNSAPDKSGLPSDRFSAERTGGSVSTLTIQRTQQEDSAVYLCASSFSGVGVEAQYFGPGTRLLVL.

This clonotype has at least ten counts. The rearrangement links TRBV7-9 to TRBJ2-7; D is uncertain. The V gene lost 1 base and the J gene lost 5 bases, with 6 bases spanning the gap. This CDR3 region has 12 residues. Germline values: CDR1 SEHNR, CDR2 FQNEAQ (reference sequence). CDR3 DNA sequence: TGTGCCAGCAGCTTAGATCCAGACGAGCAGTACTTC. Translation: CASSLDPDEQYF.